The entry below describes one T cell receptor beta chain. This sample was included in a study of blood T cell repertoires in COVID-19. Study summary: The analysed material was cDNA or gDNA that came from T cells, B-cell-depleted T cells, or PBMCs.

Original methodology: Cell counts per sample came from amplifying reference gene primers. Generated by immunoSEQ multiplex PCR, the TCRdb table keeps only in-frame clones and is missing some. V and J calls and clone size are those listed in that table; D and trimming were worked out from the DNA. The table has 200,000 to 250,000 clones, more than 65% seen once; the top ten hold approximately 3.8%. The sample taken for sequencing was peripheral blood. The origin of this receptor is a woman older than 75 with acute or convalescent COVID-19.

The CDR3 sequence is CASTQTGGSTEAFF. CDR3 coding DNA: TGTGCCAGCACACAAACGGGGGGTTCGACTGAAGCTTTCTTT. The chain combines TRBV11-3 with TRBJ1-1; weak D call: TRBD1 (5 bases). The CDR3 has 14 residues. Trimming shortened V by 7 bases and J by 5 bases, and 17 bases separated the two germline ends. Germline lookup yields CDR1 SGHNT and CDR2 YENEEA.